The TCR beta chain described here comes from a study of response to subunit inactivated influenza vaccine. General study findings and limits: Every seasonal influenza vaccination brings in few new T cells, the authors suggested.

TCRdb re-analysed the RT-PCR reads in MiXCR, keeping a single row per CDR3 protein. Among around 760,000 distinct CDR3 sequences listed, approximately 14% were seen once. This clonotype was seen just once. The antigen is not known. Relative to the germline gene, one junction end is altered; a read error may explain this. The CDR3 is 18 residues long. The source is a man between 45 and 60 years old who received an inactivated influenza vaccine. This sample comprised PBMCs from blood, obtained approximately 15 days before vaccination. This chain links TRBV12-3 or TRBV12-4 with TRBJ2-1, with D possibly being TRBD1 (6 bases). This CDR3 reads CASCLATGIGALINEQFF. Here the CDR3 DNA reads TGTGCCAGCTGTTTAGCCACAGGGATCGGGGCCCTGATTAATGAGCAGTTCTTC.